One and the same sample provided the 21 T cell receptor beta chains below, sequenced in a study of glioma-infiltrating T cells after dendritic cell vaccination. TCRdb's copy holds only in-frame clones and misses some; the assay was immunoSEQ multiplex PCR. The table shows about 100,000 clones, with around 80% occurring only once. The input for sequencing was blood, taken before dendritic cell vaccination. The receptors were sampled from a human donor with glioblastoma.

The genes are TRBV6-6 and TRBJ2-5; the match to TRBD2 covers 7 bases. CDR1 is MNHNY, CDR2 SVGAGI, per germline (reference sequence). J was trimmed by 6 bases and V by 10 bases; bases with no gene match: 14. CDR3 length equals 14 residues. The CDR3 sequence is CATAFGREPQTQYF. DNA for the CDR3: TGTGCCACCGCATTCGGGCGGGAGCCGCAGACCCAGTACTTC.

Only one count was recorded for this clone. The genes are TRBV6-5 and TRBJ2-7, with unresolved D. Looked up from germline, CDR1 is MNHEY and CDR2 is SVGAGI. The CDR3 has 15 residues. Trimming pared 2 bases from V and 7 bases from J, leaving 18 bases between. The CDR3 bases are TGTGCCAGCAGTTACGAACCACGAGCCCCGAGGGAGCAGTACTTC. Translating gives CASSYEPRAPREQYF.

V usage is TRBV2 and J usage is TRBJ1-1, with unresolved D. There are 14 residues in the CDR3. The germline gives CDR1 SNHLY, CDR2 FYNNEI. Between the trimmed V and J ends, which lost 5 bases and 3 bases, there was a span of 13 bases. DNA for the CDR3: TGTGCCAGCAGTTACGGGGAAGATGACACTGAAGCTTTCTTT. Translated, it gives CASSYGEDDTEAFF.

The rearrangement links TRBV6-5 to TRBJ1-6; 7 bases map to TRBD1. In germline, CDR1 is MNHEY, CDR2 SVGAGI. The CDR3 is made up of 14 amino acids. With V trimmed by 5 bases and J by 6 bases, 4 bases remained unmatched. This chain's CDR3 is CASSRQGANSPLHF. Here the CDR3 DNA reads TGTGCCAGCAGTCGACAGGGCGCTAATTCACCCCTCCACTTT.

This clone was picked up a small number of times. The genes are TRBV7-3 and TRBJ2-1; 16 nucleotides line up with TRBD2. CDR1 is SGHTA and CDR2 is FQGTGA in the germline V gene. The V and J ends lost 6 bases and 9 bases, in that order; junction bases with no gene match: 5. The CDR3 extends over 15 amino acids. CDR3 loop: CASSTGLAGGGEQFF. The CDR3 DNA sequence: TGTGCCAGCAGTACGGGACTAGCGGGAGGGGGTGAGCAGTTCTTC.

This clone was recorded once. The rearrangement uses TRBV9 and TRBJ1-1, with TRBD1 matching 7 bases. V shed 3 bases, J shed 5 bases, and the junction held 4 bases outside the gene matches. CDR1 and CDR2 from the germline V gene are SGDLS and YYNGEE. The CDR3 is made up of 13 amino acids. The CDR3 coding sequence is TGTGCCAGCAGCGCTACAGGGGTGACTGAAGCTTTCTTT. Its protein is CASSATGVTEAFF.

This clone was seen only once. The chain carries TRBV7-6 and TRBJ2-3; D perhaps matches TRBD1 (5 bases). This CDR3 comprises 16 residues. The germline V and J ends were trimmed by 5 bases and 4 bases, with 19 bases remaining between them. Germline loops: CDR1 SGHVS, CDR2 FNYEAQ. DNA for the CDR3: TGTGCCAGCAGCGGTCGGGCAGGGTTGATGCCAGATACGCAGTATTTT. Protein sequence: CASSGRAGLMPDTQYF. Full variable domain (outside the CDR3, taken from reference TRBV7-6 and TRBJ2-3): GAGVSQSPRYKVTKRGQDVALRCDPISGHVSLYWYRQALGQGPEFLTYFNYEAQQDKSGLPNDRFSAERPEGSISTLTIQRTEQRDSAMYRCASSGRAGLMPDTQYFGPGTRLTVL.

This clone was observed a few times. V is TRBV25-1 and J is TRBJ2-7; D may be TRBD1 (6 bases). The V end was cut by 8 bases, the J end by 2 bases, with 13 bases between. The length of the CDR3 is 13 residues. In germline, CDR1 is MGHDK, CDR2 SYGVNS. The CDR3 protein is CASGRQAAYEQYF. The CDR3 DNA is TGTGCCAGCGGAAGACAGGCAGCCTACGAGCAGTACTTC.

CDR3 in DNA: TGTGCCAGCAGGTCCTACGGGGGGGCACAGGAGACCCAGTACTTC. It encodes CASRSYGGAQETQYF. The chain recombines TRBV7-2 with TRBJ2-5; 8 bases match TRBD2. CDR3 size: 15 residues. Germline V gives CDR1 SGHTA, CDR2 FQGNSA. V shed 6 bases, J shed 5 bases, and the junction held 11 bases outside the gene matches.

CDR3 DNA: TGTGCCAGCGATAGTGGGGGCGCGCCCCGGACTGAAGCTTTCTTT. Protein sequence: CASDSGGAPRTEAFF. The chain couples TRBV28 to TRBJ1-1; possibly TRBD1 for D (6 bases). Between the trimmed V and J ends, which lost 8 bases and 5 bases, there was a span of 21 bases. The CDR3 is made up of 15 amino acids. Germline V gene data show CDR1 as MDHEN and CDR2 as SYDVKM.

The rearrangement joins TRBV18 to TRBJ2-7, with 13 bases fitting TRBD2. The germline gives CDR1 KGHSH, CDR2 LQKENI. V lost 3 bases and J lost 3; bases outside the gene matches: 5. This CDR3 contains 16 residues. The CDR3: CASSPTSGGLSYEQYF. CDR3 DNA: TGTGCCAGCTCACCGACTAGCGGGGGGCTTAGCTACGAGCAGTACTTC.

This chain uses TRBV18 with TRBJ1-2, with TRBD1 identical over 8 bases. Trimming removed 1 base from V and 6 bases from J; junction bases left unmatched: 10. The germline V gene encodes CDR1 KGHSH and CDR2 LQKENI. The CDR3 length is 16 residues. CDR3 region: CASSPRGTGAFNGYTF. Here the CDR3 DNA reads TGTGCCAGCTCACCACGAGGGACAGGCGCTTTCAATGGCTACACCTTC.

This chain joins TRBV7-2 and TRBJ2-2, with 7 bases lining up with TRBD2. The CDR3 consists of 14 residues. Trimming cost V 8 bases and J 4 bases; bases outside gene matches: 7. Per the germline V gene, CDR1 is SGHTA and CDR2 is FQGNSA. DNA of the CDR3: TGTGCCAGCGGGCGAGGCGGGAGCACCGGGGAGCTGTTTTTT. Its protein product is CASGRGGSTGELFF.

V usage is TRBV6-5 and J usage is TRBJ2-3, with 10 bases lining up with TRBD2. This CDR3 is 14 amino acids long. The V segment lost 1 base and the J segment 6 bases; nucleotides outside the gene matches: 1. Germline V gene lookup returns CDR1 MNHEY and CDR2 SVGAGI. The DNA of the CDR3 is TGTGCCAGCAGTTACTTGACTAGCGGGGATACGCAGTATTTT. Encoded protein: CASSYLTSGDTQYF.

The chain combines TRBV27 with TRBJ1-5, with 7 bases identical to TRBD1. Trimming took 5 bases from V and 8 from J; bases not matched to a gene: 9. CDR1 is MNHEY, CDR2 SMNVEV, per germline (reference sequence). CDR3 length: 14 amino acids. CDR3 nucleotides: TGTGCCAGCAGTCCCCGACAGGGTTGGGAGCCCCAGCATTTT. Encoded protein: CASSPRQGWEPQHF.

The chain combines TRBV19 with TRBJ1-1; D gene unclear. Trimming pared 5 bases from V and 0 bases from J, leaving 13 bases between. This CDR3 comprises 15 residues. Per the germline V gene, CDR1 is LNHDA and CDR2 is SQIVND (reference sequence). CDR3 loop: CASSPLRRMNTEAFF. The CDR3 DNA sequence: TGTGCCAGTAGTCCCCTGAGGCGGATGAACACTGAAGCTTTCTTT.

The rearrangement joins TRBV7-9 to TRBJ1-1, with 7 bases fitting TRBD1. Trimming at V came to 4 bases and at J to 1 base, leaving 6 bases not matched to a gene. The CDR3 is made up of 15 amino acids. CDR1 is SEHNR and CDR2 is FQNEAQ in the germline V gene (reference sequence). CDR3 protein: CASSSATGQNTEAFF. The DNA of the CDR3 is TGTGCCAGCAGCTCCGCGACAGGGCAGAACACTGAAGCTTTCTTT.

A few counts support this clone. The rearrangement links TRBV19 to TRBJ1-2, with 9 bases lining up with TRBD1. The germline CDR1 and CDR2 sequences are LNHDA and SQIVND (reference sequence). The V gene end was trimmed by 4 bases and the J gene end by 6 bases; junction bases not matched to a gene: 3. CDR3 length equals 13 residues. CDR3 amino acids: CASSTDRGNGYTF. In DNA form, the CDR3 reads TGTGCCAGTAGTACCGACAGGGGGAATGGCTACACCTTC.

The chain joins TRBV18 to TRBJ1-3; 9 bases match TRBD1. The trim removed 4 bases at V and 0 bases at J, leaving 7 bases unmatched. Germline V gives CDR1 KGHSH, CDR2 LQKENI. This CDR3 region has 17 residues. This CDR3 is CASSRGQGLSSGNTIYF. DNA of the CDR3: TGTGCCAGCTCACGGGGACAGGGATTAAGCTCTGGAAACACCATATATTTT.

The rearrangement joins TRBV5-1 to TRBJ2-1, with 11 bases matching TRBD2. The J segment lost 6 bases and the V segment lost 2 bases, leaving 4 bases of the junction unmatched. The CDR3 length is 15 residues. CDR1 and CDR2 from the germline V gene are SGHRS and YFSETQ. The CDR3: CASSFTSGSFNEQFF. The CDR3, as DNA: TGCGCCAGCAGCTTTACTAGCGGGAGTTTCAATGAGCAGTTCTTC.

This clone has a handful of counts. This CDR3 reads CASSQSGAVGGYTF. The CDR3 DNA reads TGTGCCAGCAGCCAATCAGGGGCGGTTGGGGGCTACACCTTC. The rearrangement links TRBV14 to TRBJ1-2; TRBD1 is a possible D gene (6 bases). V lost 2 bases and J 8 bases, leaving 15 bases between the germline ends. The CDR3 covers 14 residues. Looked up from germline, CDR1 is SGHDN and CDR2 is FVKESK.